This T cell receptor (beta chain) was captured by sequencing in a study of regulatory T cells in long-lasting Graves disease. The table lists this clonotype with many counts. Its matching antigen is unknown. Notes on the study in general: Persistent disease samples used TRBV28, TRBJ1-2 and TRBJ2-5 preferentially.

Trimming took 0 bases from V and 5 from J, leaving 13 bases between them. The V gene's germline CDR1 is SGHAT and CDR2 FQDESV (reference sequence). The CDR3 extends over 15 amino acids. Sample time point: newly diagnosed GD, antithyroid drugs for less than 3 months. From RNA extracted from PBMCs, the TCR library was made. Construction of TCR beta libraries relied on iRepertoire HTBI primers and on Arm-PCR targeting CDR3 regions. TCRdb ran MiXCR on the multiplex PCR reads and lists one entry per CDR3 protein. The table has 510,000 or so distinct CDR3 sequences, 9.5% to 15% seen once; the top ten hold approximately 9%. These records were also assigned to another study, of T cells in Graves' hyperthyroidism and ophthalmopathy. From that report: Recently diagnosed hyperthyroidism of less than 2 months' duration affected patients aged 18 to 65.

This clonotype was sampled from a woman aged 30 to 39 with Graves disease. The sample in question was peripheral blood mononuclear cells (PBMCs), obtained at new diagnosis, from a patient treated with antithyroid drugs. The V and J genes are TRBV11-1 and TRBJ2-5; the D gene is possibly TRBD1 (6 bases). The CDR3 DNA is TGTGCCAGCAGCTTAGCGCTGGACAGTTCGGAGACCCAGTACTTC. Translated: CASSLALDSSETQYF.